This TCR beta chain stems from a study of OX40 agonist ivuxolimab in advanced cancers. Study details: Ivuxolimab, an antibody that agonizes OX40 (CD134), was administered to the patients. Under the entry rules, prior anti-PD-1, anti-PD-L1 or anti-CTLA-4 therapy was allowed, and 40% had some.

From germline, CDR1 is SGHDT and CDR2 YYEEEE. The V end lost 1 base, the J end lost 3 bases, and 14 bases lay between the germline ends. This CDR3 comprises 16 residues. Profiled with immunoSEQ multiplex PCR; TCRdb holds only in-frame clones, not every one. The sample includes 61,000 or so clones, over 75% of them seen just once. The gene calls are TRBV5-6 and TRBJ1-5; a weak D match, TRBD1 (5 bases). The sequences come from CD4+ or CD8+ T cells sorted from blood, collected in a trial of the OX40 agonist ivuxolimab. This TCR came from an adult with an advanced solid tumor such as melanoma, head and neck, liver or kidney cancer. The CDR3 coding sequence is TGTGCCAGCAGCTTGAAGGGACGGATAGTCAATCAGCCCCAGCATTTT. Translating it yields CASSLKGRIVNQPQHF. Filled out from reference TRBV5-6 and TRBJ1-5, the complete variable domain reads DAGVTQSPTHLIKTRGQQVTLRCSPKSGHDTVSWYQQALGQGPQFIFQYYEEEERQRGNFPDRFSGHQFPNYSSELNVNALLLGDSALYLCASSLKGRIVNQPQHFGDGTRLSIL.